These 13 T cell receptor beta chains were all obtained from the same sample, sequenced in a study of blood T cell repertoires in COVID-19. Sequencing was performed with immunoSEQ multiplex PCR; in TCRdb, only in-frame clones are kept and a portion is missing. The sample yields approximately 200,000 clones, 80% to 90% seen once. Sequenced: peripheral blood. These receptor sequences come from a woman aged 50 to 60 with acute or convalescent COVID-19.

This clone has just a few counts. The chain has TRBV19 and TRBJ1-5, with D possibly TRBD1 on 5 matching bases. V was cut by 4 bases and J by 2 bases, with 18 bases left in between. Germline assignment: CDR1 LNHDA and CDR2 SQIVND (reference sequence). The CDR3 loop spans 17 amino acids. The CDR3: CASSTGLEGAGNQPQHF. DNA for the CDR3: TGTGCCAGTAGTACAGGGCTTGAAGGGGCAGGCAATCAGCCCCAGCATTTT.

The chain employs TRBV18 and TRBJ1-1; 12 bases match TRBD1. Trimming at V came to 6 bases and at J to 11 bases, leaving 7 bases not matched to a gene. Germline CDR1 and CDR2: KGHSH and LQKENI. The CDR3 is made up of 13 amino acids. This CDR3 is CASSVGDRGLAFF. The CDR3 coding sequence is TGTGCCAGCTCGGTCGGGGACAGGGGGCTGGCTTTCTTT. Full variable domain (missing parts from reference TRBV18 and TRBJ1-1): NAGVMQNPRHLVRRRGQEARLRCSPMKGHSHVYWYRQLPEEGLKFMVYLQKENIIDESGMPKERFSAEFPKEGPSILRIQQVVRGDSAAYFCASSVGDRGLAFFGQGTRLTVV.

CDR3 DNA: TGTGCCAGCAGCGTAGGCGGGCGGGGCGGCGGGAACACTGAAGCTTTCTTT. Its translation: CASSVGGRGGGNTEAFF. J is TRBJ1-1 and V is TRBV9; a possible D gene is TRBD1 (5 bases). The V gene's germline CDR1 is SGDLS and CDR2 YYNGEE. V gave up 0 bases and J gave up 1 base, with 16 bases separating them. The CDR3 totals 17 residues.

This clone was seen more than once but under ten times. The rearrangement joins TRBV7-2 to TRBJ2-7, with TRBD2 identical over 7 bases. Germline trimming cut 9 bases from V and 7 bases from J; bases unmatched to any gene: 12. The CDR3 runs 13 residues. CDR1 and CDR2 (germline): SGHTA, FQGNSA. The chain's CDR3 is CASGTNYEREQYF. CDR3 bases: TGTGCCAGTGGGACTAACTACGAGCGAGAGCAGTACTTC.

The rearrangement links TRBV5-6 to TRBJ1-2; 9 nucleotides line up with TRBD1. CDR3 size: 15 residues. Unmatched junction bases numbered 9, after V lost 2 bases and J lost 7 bases. From germline, CDR1 is SGHDT and CDR2 YYEEEE. The CDR3, as DNA: TGTGCCAGCAGCTTCCGGGACAGGGCCTATTCTGGCTACACCTTC. This sequence encodes CASSFRDRAYSGYTF. The entire variable domain, with the rest obtained from reference TRBV5-6 and TRBJ1-2, is as follows: DAGVTQSPTHLIKTRGQQVTLRCSPKSGHDTVSWYQQALGQGPQFIFQYYEEEERQRGNFPDRFSGHQFPNYSSELNVNALLLGDSALYLCASSFRDRAYSGYTFGSGTRLTVV.

The chain combines TRBV5-1 with TRBJ2-1; 10 nucleotides match TRBD1. With V trimmed by 4 bases and J by 9 bases, 10 bases remained unmatched. The CDR3 contains 15 residues. Per the germline V gene, CDR1 is SGHRS and CDR2 is YFSETQ. The CDR3 DNA reads TGCGCCAGCAGCACCGGACAGGGGGAAGGTAGTGAGCAGTTCTTC. It encodes CASSTGQGEGSEQFF.

The CDR3 spells CASSFRGVYEQYF. The CDR3 coding sequence is TGTGCCAGCAGTTTCAGGGGCGTCTACGAGCAGTACTTC. V and J are TRBV2 and TRBJ2-7; a possible D gene is TRBD1 (6 bases). V dropped 5 bases and J dropped 3 bases, with 11 bases sitting between them. The CDR3 is 13 amino acids. Looked up from germline, CDR1 is SNHLY and CDR2 is FYNNEI.

This clone occurred once. DNA of the CDR3: TGTGCCAGTAGTACACAGGGTTCGAGAGGAAATCAGCCCCAGCATTTT. Protein product: CASSTQGSRGNQPQHF. V and J are TRBV19 and TRBJ1-5; TRBD1 might be the D (6 bases). Per germline, CDR1 LNHDA and CDR2 SQIVND (reference sequence). Trimming left V 4 bases short and J 4 bases short, with 17 bases between. This CDR3 is 16 amino acids long.

The chain carries TRBV30 and TRBJ2-3; TRBD2 matches 8 bases. This CDR3 comprises 16 residues. Germline CDR1 reads GTSNPN; CDR2 reads SVGIG (reference sequence). After removal of 0 bases from V and 0 bases from J, the junction contained 5 bases not matched to a gene. The CDR3 sequence: CAWSVGASGSTDTQYF. DNA for the CDR3: TGTGCCTGGAGTGTAGGGGCTAGCGGGAGCACAGATACGCAGTATTTT. Together with reference TRBV30 and TRBJ2-3, the CDR3 gives the full variable domain: SQTIHQWPATLVQPVGSPLSLECTVEGTSNPNLYWYRQAAGRGLQLLFYSVGIGQISSEVPQNLSASRPQDRQFILSSKKLLLSDSGFYLCAWSVGASGSTDTQYFGPGTRLTVL.

J is TRBJ1-5 and V is TRBV7-8; 7 bases align to TRBD1. Germline assignment: CDR1 SGHVS and CDR2 FQNEAQ. Trimming cost V 4 bases and J 9 bases; bases outside gene matches: 18. This CDR3 is 17 amino acids long. The CDR3: CASSSLALRDSPSPQHF. The CDR3 DNA sequence: TGTGCCAGCAGCTCATTAGCCCTAAGGGACAGCCCTTCGCCCCAGCATTTT.

The CDR3 DNA follows: TGTGCCACCAGTGATACGGGCGACAGTTACACCGGGGAGCTGTTTTTT. Protein: CATSDTGDSYTGELFF. V gene TRBV24-1 combines with J gene TRBJ2-2, with D perhaps TRBD1 (5 bases). V was shortened by 3 bases and J by 3 bases, with 13 bases between the two germline ends. This CDR3 is built from 16 residues. Germline V CDR1 and CDR2: KGHDR, SFDVKD.

CDR3 sequence: CATSSMGGGFNEQFF. CDR3 sequence (DNA): TGTGCCACCAGCAGCATGGGGGGTGGATTCAATGAGCAGTTCTTC. The rearrangement uses TRBV15 and TRBJ2-1, with D tentatively TRBD2 (6 bases). There are 15 residues in the CDR3. V was pared by 3 bases and J by 6 bases, with 15 bases between. Germline-derived CDR1 and CDR2 are LNHNV and YYDKDF (reference sequence).

The genes are TRBV25-1 and TRBJ1-3; D not resolved. This CDR3 has 16 residues. V was clipped by 7 bases and J by 0 bases, with 16 bases between them. Germline assignment: CDR1 MGHDK and CDR2 SYGVNS. The CDR3 here is CASISTARGSGNTIYF. The CDR3 DNA reads TGTGCCAGCATAAGTACAGCTCGTGGCTCTGGAAACACCATATATTTT.